Below, one T cell receptor beta chain is given with its context. The antigen is not known. Other DNA variants within this sample encode the same CDR3. These data belong to a study of shared clonotypes between healthy human individuals. Study at large: Each donor's CD4 naive and CD4 memory cells filled three plates apiece, CD8 naive two, and CD8 memory one.

The repertoire was sequenced with immunoSEQ multiplex PCR; TCRdb's copy has only in-frame clones and lacks some. The sample shows approximately 2,000,000 clones, 85% to 95% of them seen only once. The authors divided CD4+ cells into CD45RA+ naive and CD45RA-negative memory subsets. General observations from the study: Naive subsets generally exceeded memory subsets in estimated richness. It was observed that roughly 5.1% of naive CD4 clonotypes were shared across several donors.

The CDR3 is made up of 15 amino acids. Germline V gene data show CDR1 as SGDLS and CDR2 as YYNGEE. Trimming cost V 1 base and J 2 bases, with 7 bases left between them. The J gene is TRBJ2-6, the V gene TRBV9, with D possibly TRBD1 on 5 matching bases. What was sequenced was naive CD4+ T cells from PBMCs. The subset: CD45RA+ positively selected. This TCR was sampled from a man aged 18 to 30 in good health. Some clones in this sample may be carry-over from other donors' samples. Here the CDR3 reads CASSVLGAGANVLTF. The CDR3 bases are TGTGCCAGCAGCGTATTAGGGGCTGGGGCCAACGTCCTGACTTTC.